A single sample is the source of the 32 T cell receptor beta chains below, sequenced in a study of blood T cell repertoires in COVID-19. The repertoire was sequenced with immunoSEQ multiplex PCR; TCRdb's copy has only in-frame clones and lacks some. Here the sample spans roughly 290,000 clones, 70% to 90% being singletons. Sequencing was done on a sample of peripheral blood. These receptors were taken from a woman aged 60 to 75 with acute or convalescent COVID-19.

The count of this clone is one. This chain's CDR3 is CASSVGASGGFDEQFF. In DNA form, the CDR3 reads TGTGCCAGCAGCGTAGGTGCTAGCGGGGGTTTCGATGAGCAGTTCTTC. The chain couples TRBV9 to TRBJ2-1; 10 bases agree with TRBD2. Per germline, CDR1 SGDLS and CDR2 YYNGEE. V shed 0 bases and J 8 bases; nucleotides not matched to a gene: 8. The CDR3 consists of 16 residues. The full variable domain, rest sourced from reference TRBV9 and TRBJ2-1, is DSGVTQTPKHLITATGQRVTLRCSPRSGDLSVYWYQQSLDQGLQFLIQYYNGEERAKGNILERFSAQQFPDLHSELNLSSLELGDSALYFCASSVGASGGFDEQFFGPGTRLTVL.

Of note for this clone: It may be a read error: a sequence one base away is much more abundant. The chain is built from TRBV28 and TRBJ1-2; 10 bases are shared with TRBD1. Germline V lookup: CDR1 MDHEN, CDR2 SYDVKM. Trimming took 6 bases from V and 4 from J; bases not matched to a gene: 5. The CDR3 runs 14 residues. For the CDR3, the DNA is TGTGCCAGCAGCTCCGGGACAGGGGCCTATGGCTACACCTTC. This sequence encodes CASSSGTGAYGYTF.

The chain couples TRBV6-2 or TRBV6-3 to TRBJ1-1, with D possibly matching TRBD1 (5 bases). This CDR3 has 11 residues. The germline CDR1 and CDR2 sequences are MNHEY and SVGEGT. The V and J ends lost 6 bases and 7 bases respectively, with 9 bases between them. The DNA for the CDR3 is TGTGCCAGCAGCCCTAGGGGTGAAGCTTTCTTT. Protein: CASSPRGEAFF.

CDR3 sequence: CASSYSIGRNYGYTF. The CDR3 DNA is TGTGCCAGCAGTTACTCGATCGGCAGGAACTATGGCTACACCTTC. This chain joins TRBV6-2 or TRBV6-3 and TRBJ1-2; D not resolved. Germline CDR1 MNHEY, CDR2 SVGEGT. V was clipped by 0 bases and J by 2 bases, with 10 bases between them. This CDR3 has 15 residues.

The chain joins TRBV6-5 to TRBJ2-4; TRBD1 agrees at 10 bases. The V and J ends lost 2 bases and 9 bases, in that order; junction bases with no gene match: 7. This CDR3 is built from 15 residues. Germline V gene lookup returns CDR1 MNHEY and CDR2 SVGAGI. The CDR3 spells CASSYRGQGVGIQYF. The CDR3 nucleotides are TGTGCCAGCAGTTACCGAGGACAGGGGGTAGGCATTCAGTACTTC.

The rearrangement uses TRBV9 and TRBJ1-1; D call uncertain. The V and J ends lost 0 bases and 4 bases respectively, with 10 bases between them. The CDR3 runs 14 residues. Germline CDR1 reads SGDLS; CDR2 reads YYNGEE. Written as DNA, the CDR3 is TGTGCCAGCAGCGTAGGAGGATTGGCCACTGAAGCTTTCTTT. Encoded protein: CASSVGGLATEAFF.

For this clone: In the same sample, other DNA sequences code for this CDR3. The V and J genes are TRBV5-1 and TRBJ2-1, with a possible D match to TRBD1 (5 bases). This CDR3 contains 12 residues. Germline assignment: CDR1 SGHRS and CDR2 YFSETQ. Trimming removed 4 bases from V and 6 bases from J, with 8 bases in between. The CDR3 coding sequence is TGCGCCAGCAGCGACAGTGGCAATGAGCAGTTCTTC. This encodes CASSDSGNEQFF.

This clone appeared a single time. The CDR3 protein is CASSHTGTAFYGYTF. Written as DNA, the CDR3 is TGTGCCAGCAGTCACACGGGGACAGCTTTCTATGGCTACACCTTC. V is TRBV2 and J is TRBJ1-2; 7 bases are shared with TRBD1. Germline V gene sequence: CDR1 SNHLY, CDR2 FYNNEI. The CDR3 length is 15 residues. V gave up 5 bases and J gave up 4 bases; unmatched junction bases: 10. Variable domain in full (rest from reference TRBV2 and TRBJ1-2): EPEVTQTPSHQVTQMGQEVILRCVPISNHLYFYWYRQILGQKVEFLVSFYNNEISEKSEIFDDQFSVERPDGSNFTLKIRSTKLEDSAMYFCASSHTGTAFYGYTFGSGTRLTVV.

J is TRBJ2-7 and V is TRBV7-8; tentatively, D is TRBD1 (6 bases). V was cut by 8 bases and J by 7 bases, with 18 bases left in between. This CDR3 is built from 13 residues. Germline V gives CDR1 SGHVS, CDR2 FQNEAQ. The CDR3 here is CASQGHSNGEQYF. The CDR3 nucleotides read TGTGCCAGCCAGGGACACTCAAATGGGGAGCAGTACTTC. The full variable domain, in which reference TRBV7-8 and TRBJ2-7 provide the parts outside the CDR3, is GAGVSQSPRYKVAKRGQDVALRCDPISGHVSLFWYQQALGQGPEFLTYFQNEAQLDKSGLPSDRFFAERPEGSVSTLKIQRTQQEDSAVYLCASQGHSNGEQYFGPGTRLTVT.

The chain links TRBV6-5 to TRBJ1-2, with D possibly TRBD1 on 5 matching bases. CDR1 is MNHEY and CDR2 is SVGAGI in the germline V gene. The CDR3 has 12 amino acids. Trimming took 10 bases from V and 7 from J, leaving 16 bases between them. The CDR3 region is CATGGETRGYTF. The CDR3 bases are TGTGCCACCGGGGGTGAGACACGTGGCTACACCTTC.

The V and J genes are TRBV11-2 and TRBJ1-6, with D unresolved. Germline assignment: CDR1 SGHAT and CDR2 FQNNGV. V dropped 5 bases and J dropped 8 bases, with 10 bases sitting between them. The CDR3 is made up of 13 amino acids. CDR3 sequence (DNA): TGTGCCAGCAGCCTACCGCGGGATTCACCCCTCCACTTT. Its translation: CASSLPRDSPLHF.

The V and J genes are TRBV5-6 and TRBJ1-4; D remains ambiguous. Germline CDR1 and CDR2: SGHDT and YYEEEE. There are 15 residues in the CDR3. Trimming left V 1 base short and J 0 bases short, with 7 bases between. The CDR3 protein is CASSLFSATNEKLFF. The CDR3 nucleotides read TGTGCCAGCAGCTTGTTTAGCGCAACTAATGAAAAACTGTTTTTT.

The CDR3 sequence: CSAWSRTSGGLSTDTQYF. The CDR3 nucleotides are TGCAGCGCGTGGAGTAGGACTAGCGGGGGCCTTAGCACAGATACGCAGTATTTT. The rearrangement uses TRBV29-1 and TRBJ2-3, with 13 bases that match TRBD2. Germline lookup yields CDR1 SQVTM and CDR2 ANQGSEA. This CDR3 is 18 amino acids long. V was pared by 7 bases and J by 0 bases, with 13 bases of the junction left unmatched.

This chain joins TRBV7-9 and TRBJ1-5, with 8 bases fitting TRBD1. Germline V gives CDR1 SEHNR, CDR2 FQNEAQ (reference sequence). The CDR3 totals 15 residues. V was clipped by 1 base and J by 4 bases; unmatched bases: 3. The CDR3 bases are TGTGCCAGCAGCTTAGACGGGACAGGTAATCAGCCCCAGCATTTT. It yields the protein CASSLDGTGNQPQHF.

V usage is TRBV7-3 and J usage is TRBJ2-5; weak D call: TRBD1 (6 bases). V was clipped by 4 bases and J by 2 bases, with 11 bases between them. This CDR3 is 14 amino acids long. Germline values: CDR1 SGHTA, CDR2 FQGTGA. The CDR3 is CASSSPGEQETQYF. CDR3 DNA sequence: TGTGCCAGCAGCTCCCCAGGGGAACAAGAGACCCAGTACTTC.

CDR3 DNA sequence: TGTGCCAGCCTAATATTACTGGACAGGGGGCTGGGCTACACCTTC. This codes for CASLILLDRGLGYTF. V usage is TRBV6-5 and J usage is TRBJ1-2; 11 nucleotides line up with TRBD1. Germline trimming cut 8 bases from V and 8 bases from J; bases unmatched to any gene: 13. The CDR3 has 15 residues. Germline CDR1 and CDR2: MNHEY and SVGAGI.

V usage is TRBV18 and J usage is TRBJ1-2; D may be TRBD1 (6 bases). V lost 6 bases and J 1 base, leaving 24 bases between the germline ends. Germline V CDR1 and CDR2: KGHSH, LQKENI. This CDR3 has 18 amino acids. The CDR3 loop reads CASSEHPPDSVYNYGYTF. The CDR3 DNA follows: TGTGCCAGCTCTGAACATCCCCCGGACAGCGTTTATAACTATGGCTACACCTTC.

V and J are TRBV5-4 and TRBJ1-5; no definite D call. CDR3 length: 14 amino acids. The germline V and J ends were trimmed by 0 bases and 1 base, with 5 bases remaining between them. Germline values: CDR1 SGHNT, CDR2 YYREEE (reference sequence). The CDR3 bases are TGTGCCAGCAGCTTGGTGGGCAGCAATCAGCCCCAGCATTTT. Amino acid sequence: CASSLVGSNQPQHF.

The chain links TRBV25-1 to TRBJ2-7, with D possibly TRBD2 on 5 matching bases. The CDR3 has 10 residues. V gave up 5 bases and J gave up 8 bases, with 7 bases separating them. Germline V gene lookup returns CDR1 MGHDK and CDR2 SYGVNS. CDR3 DNA sequence: TGTGCCAGCAGTCGGGGTCAGCAGTACTTC. This sequence encodes CASSRGQQYF.

The sample holds a few counts of this clone. A much larger clone differs by one base, so this may be a read error. The chain uses TRBV24-1 and TRBJ1-5, with 10 bases that match TRBD1. The ends lost 4 bases at V and 3 bases at J; junction bases unmatched: 5. Per germline, CDR1 KGHDR and CDR2 SFDVKD. CDR3 length: 16 amino acids. The CDR3 protein is CATSDPGTGDNQPQHF. In nucleotides, the CDR3 is TGTGCCACCAGTGACCCTGGGACAGGGGACAATCAGCCCCAGCATTTT.

The gene calls are TRBV6-5 and TRBJ2-1; the match to TRBD1 covers 9 bases. Germline V lookup: CDR1 MNHEY, CDR2 SVGAGI. V trimming: 7 bases; J trimming: 5 bases; junction bases outside the gene matches: 6. The CDR3 spans 14 residues. The CDR3 DNA reads as TGTGCCAGCAACGACAGGGGGACAAACAATGAGCAGTTCTTC. Translating it yields CASNDRGTNNEQFF.

The rearrangement links TRBV5-1 to TRBJ1-1, with D perhaps TRBD1 (5 bases). V lost 7 bases and J 0 bases, leaving 10 bases between the germline ends. Looked up from germline, CDR1 is SGHRS and CDR2 is YFSETQ. The CDR3 sequence is 13 residues long. The CDR3 bases are TGCGCCAGCTCCCCAGGGATGAACACTGAAGCTTTCTTT. Its translation is CASSPGMNTEAFF. The complete variable domain, with remaining parts taken from reference TRBV5-1 and TRBJ1-1, reads KAGVTQTPRYLIKTRGQQVTLSCSPISGHRSVSWYQQTPGQGLQFLFEYFSETQRNKGNFPGRFSGRQFSNSRSEMNVSTLELGDSALYLCASSPGMNTEAFFGQGTRLTVV.

This clone occurred once. The chain joins TRBV2 to TRBJ1-6; possible D gene TRBD1, 6 bases. The V and J ends lost 2 bases and 1 base respectively, with 12 bases between them. Germline lookup yields CDR1 SNHLY and CDR2 FYNNEI. This CDR3 has 17 residues. CDR3 in DNA: TGTGCCAGCAGTGAACTGGGACAAGTTTCCTATAATTCACCCCTCCACTTT. Residues: CASSELGQVSYNSPLHF.

V is TRBV7-9 and J is TRBJ2-7, with a tentative D call TRBD2 (6 bases). Trimming shortened V by 5 bases and J by 7 bases, and 18 bases separated the two germline ends. The CDR3 is 14 amino acids. Germline-derived CDR1 and CDR2 are SEHNR and FQNEAQ (reference sequence). The CDR3 DNA sequence: TGTGCCAGCAGCCCGGGGACTTACGCTGGTGAGCAGTACTTC. Translation: CASSPGTYAGEQYF.

A single count supports this clone. This chain uses TRBV4-2 with TRBJ2-2, with TRBD1 matching 9 bases. Germline trimming cut 1 base from V and 4 bases from J; bases unmatched to any gene: 10. Germline V gives CDR1 LGHNA, CDR2 YNFKEQ. The CDR3 spans 18 residues. CDR3: CASSQARTGTGSTGELFF. CDR3 nucleotides: TGTGCCAGCAGCCAAGCGAGAACCGGGACAGGGTCCACCGGGGAGCTGTTTTTT.

The chain is built from TRBV10-3 and TRBJ2-3, with 8 positions matching TRBD2. The germline V gene has CDR1 ENHRY and CDR2 SYGVKD. The CDR3 is 13 amino acids. The V segment lost 11 bases and the J segment 7 bases; nucleotides outside the gene matches: 11. CDR3 in DNA: TGTGCCTCCTCGGACGGGGGGGCCCATACGCAGTATTTT. Protein: CASSDGGAHTQYF.

The chain is built from TRBV27 and TRBJ2-1; D is ambiguous. The V gene's germline CDR1 is MNHEY and CDR2 SMNVEV (reference sequence). V was trimmed by 5 bases and J by 4 bases, leaving 12 bases between them. The CDR3 extends over 14 amino acids. The CDR3 coding sequence is TGTGCCAGCAGTACCTACCGGCGGTACAATGAGCAGTTCTTC. This translates into CASSTYRRYNEQFF.

The chain joins TRBV6-5 to TRBJ2-7; D might be TRBD1 (6 bases). Trimming took off 2 bases at V and 7 bases at J, with 18 bases between the two ends. This CDR3 is built from 15 residues. Germline CDR1 is MNHEY and CDR2 is SVGAGI. CDR3 in DNA: TGTGCCAGCAGTTACGACAGGCTACGTCTTCGAGAGCAGTACTTC. This sequence encodes CASSYDRLRLREQYF.

J is TRBJ1-1 and V is TRBV7-9, with D unresolved. The V end lost 5 bases, the J end lost 4 bases, and 23 bases lay between the germline ends. The V gene's germline CDR1 is SEHNR and CDR2 FQNEAQ (reference sequence). This CDR3 has 17 amino acids. The chain's CDR3 is CASSRSGRGIRVTEAFF. The DNA for the CDR3 is TGTGCCAGCAGCCGAAGCGGACGGGGTATACGGGTCACTGAAGCTTTCTTT.

This chain uses TRBV10-3 with TRBJ1-2; 7 bases align to TRBD1. This CDR3 contains 13 residues. V lost 0 bases, J lost 6 bases, and 1 base stayed unmatched. Germline V gene lookup returns CDR1 ENHRY and CDR2 SYGVKD. The CDR3 loop reads CAISESDRDGYTF. The DNA of the CDR3 is TGTGCCATCAGTGAGTCCGACAGGGATGGCTACACCTTC.

The chain combines TRBV7-2 with TRBJ1-1, with D possibly being TRBD1 (5 bases). Germline CDR1 reads SGHTA; CDR2 reads FQGNSA. This CDR3 contains 18 residues. Trimming left V 0 bases short and J 1 base short, with 18 bases between. The CDR3 reads CASSLASLGDSRNTEAFF. The DNA of the CDR3 is TGTGCCAGCAGCTTAGCTTCTTTAGGGGATTCTCGGAACACTGAAGCTTTCTTT. The full variable domain, its missing parts supplied by reference TRBV7-2 and TRBJ1-1, is GAGVSQSPSNKVTEKGKDVELRCDPISGHTALYWYRQSLGQGLEFLIYFQGNSAPDKSGLPSDRFSAERTGGSVSTLTIQRTQQEDSAVYLCASSLASLGDSRNTEAFFGQGTRLTVV.

The gene calls are TRBV6-5 and TRBJ2-1, with 10 bases fitting TRBD1. Germline V lookup: CDR1 MNHEY, CDR2 SVGAGI. The V gene end was trimmed by 6 bases and the J gene end by 2 bases; junction bases not matched to a gene: 4. The CDR3 is 15 residues long. The DNA for the CDR3 is TGTGCCAGCAGGGGGGGGACAGGGGCCTACAATGAGCAGTTCTTC. It specifies CASRGGTGAYNEQFF.